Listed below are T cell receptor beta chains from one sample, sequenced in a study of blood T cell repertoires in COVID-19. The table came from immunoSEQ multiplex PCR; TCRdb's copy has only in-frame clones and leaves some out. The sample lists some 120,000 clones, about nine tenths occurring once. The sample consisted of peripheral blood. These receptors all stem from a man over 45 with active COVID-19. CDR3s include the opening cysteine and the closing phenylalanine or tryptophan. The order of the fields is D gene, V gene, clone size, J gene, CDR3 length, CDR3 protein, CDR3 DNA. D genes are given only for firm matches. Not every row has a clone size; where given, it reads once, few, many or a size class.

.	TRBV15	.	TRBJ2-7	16	CATSRDPGGLLSEQYF	TGTGCCACCAGCAGAGATCCTGGGGGACTCCTCTCCGAGCAGTACTTC
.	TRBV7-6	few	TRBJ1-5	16	CASSLYLAGKDQPQHF	TGTGCCAGCAGCCTCTACTTAGCGGGGAAGGACCAGCCCCAGCATTTT
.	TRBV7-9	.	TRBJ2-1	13	CASSPGGNNEQFF	TGTGCCAGCAGCCCGGGGGGCAACAATGAGCAGTTCTTC
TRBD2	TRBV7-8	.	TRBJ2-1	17	CASSFLRPGLAGREQFF	TGTGCCAGCAGCTTCCTCAGGCCGGGACTAGCGGGGCGGGAGCAGTTCTTC
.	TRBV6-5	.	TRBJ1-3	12	CASGGRGNTIYF	TGTGCCAGCGGAGGACGGGGAAACACCATATATTTT
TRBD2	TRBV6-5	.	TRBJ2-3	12	CASNLWGGTQYF	TGTGCCAGCAACCTATGGGGGGGTACGCAGTATTTT
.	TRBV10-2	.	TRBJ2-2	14	CASLYRRNTGELFF	TGCGCCAGCTTGTATCGGAGAAACACCGGGGAGCTGTTTTTT
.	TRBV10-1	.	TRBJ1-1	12	CASSESTGGAFF	TGCGCCAGCAGTGAGTCGACGGGTGGGGCTTTCTTT
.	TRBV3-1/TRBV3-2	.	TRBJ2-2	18	CASSQGSAWGGFTGELFF	TGTGCCAGCAGCCAAGGGTCGGCGTGGGGGGGCTTCACCGGGGAGCTGTTTTTT
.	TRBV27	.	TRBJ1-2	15	CASSSLQALNYGYTF	TGTGCCAGCAGTTCGTTACAGGCGTTAAACTATGGCTACACCTTC
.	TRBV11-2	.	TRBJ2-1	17	CASSLARARRAYNEQFF	TGTGCCAGCAGCTTAGCTAGAGCCCGCCGGGCCTACAATGAGCAGTTCTTC
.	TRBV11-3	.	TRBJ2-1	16	CASSPLLVKASNEQFF	TGTGCCAGCAGCCCCCTCCTCGTTAAAGCGTCAAATGAGCAGTTCTTC
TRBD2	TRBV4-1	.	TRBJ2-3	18	CASSPETALAGLTDTQYF	TGCGCCAGCAGCCCCGAAACGGCACTAGCGGGACTCACAGATACGCAGTATTTT
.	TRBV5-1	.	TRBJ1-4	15	CASSLEPTYNEKLFF	TGCGCCAGCAGCTTGGAACCCACCTATAATGAAAAACTGTTTTTT
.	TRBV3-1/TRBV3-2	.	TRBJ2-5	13	CASSQGGLWAQYF	TGTGCCAGCAGCCAAGGAGGCCTATGGGCCCAGTACTTC
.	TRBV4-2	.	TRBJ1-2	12	CASSQDLYGYTF	TGTGCCAGCAGCCAAGACCTCTATGGCTACACCTTC
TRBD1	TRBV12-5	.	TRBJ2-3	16	CASGLDRDRAVDTQYF	TGTGCTAGTGGTTTGGACCGGGACAGGGCGGTGGATACGCAGTATTTT
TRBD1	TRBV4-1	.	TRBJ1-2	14	CASSQGTGPYGYTF	TGCGCCAGCAGCCAGGGGACAGGGCCCTATGGCTACACCTTC
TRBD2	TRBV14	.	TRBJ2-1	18	CASSQTGLAGGLWDEQFF	TGTGCCAGCAGCCAAACGGGACTAGCGGGAGGGCTTTGGGATGAGCAGTTCTTC
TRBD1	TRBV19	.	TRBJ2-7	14	CASSMRQGDYEQYF	TGTGCCAGTAGTATGCGACAGGGGGACTACGAGCAGTACTTC